This T cell receptor (beta chain) was observed in a study of T cells in Graves' hyperthyroidism and ophthalmopathy. A patient was excluded if there was uncontrolled infection, other autoimmune disease, pregnancy or lactation. From RNA transcripts, TCR beta CDR3 regions were amplified. The HTBI primer set drove a first-round RT-PCR of the TCR CDR3. TCRdb redid the calling of the multiplex PCR reads with MiXCR, one entry per CDR3 protein. The sample shows about 580,000 distinct CDR3 sequences, approximately 13% of them seen only once. This clonotype appeared many times. Trimming left V 0 bases short and J 6 bases short, with 13 bases between. Germline V lookup: CDR1 SGDLS, CDR2 YYNGEE. The CDR3 length is 15 residues.

This TCR was sampled from a woman under 40 with Graves' hyperthyroidism that later progressed to Graves' ophthalmopathy. The sample comprised blood. This rearrangement joins TRBV9 to TRBJ2-1; D might be TRBD2 (6 bases). The CDR3 DNA follows: TGTGCCAGCAGCGTAGCTCAACGGGAGATCAATGAGCAGTTCTTC. It encodes CASSVAQREINEQFF.